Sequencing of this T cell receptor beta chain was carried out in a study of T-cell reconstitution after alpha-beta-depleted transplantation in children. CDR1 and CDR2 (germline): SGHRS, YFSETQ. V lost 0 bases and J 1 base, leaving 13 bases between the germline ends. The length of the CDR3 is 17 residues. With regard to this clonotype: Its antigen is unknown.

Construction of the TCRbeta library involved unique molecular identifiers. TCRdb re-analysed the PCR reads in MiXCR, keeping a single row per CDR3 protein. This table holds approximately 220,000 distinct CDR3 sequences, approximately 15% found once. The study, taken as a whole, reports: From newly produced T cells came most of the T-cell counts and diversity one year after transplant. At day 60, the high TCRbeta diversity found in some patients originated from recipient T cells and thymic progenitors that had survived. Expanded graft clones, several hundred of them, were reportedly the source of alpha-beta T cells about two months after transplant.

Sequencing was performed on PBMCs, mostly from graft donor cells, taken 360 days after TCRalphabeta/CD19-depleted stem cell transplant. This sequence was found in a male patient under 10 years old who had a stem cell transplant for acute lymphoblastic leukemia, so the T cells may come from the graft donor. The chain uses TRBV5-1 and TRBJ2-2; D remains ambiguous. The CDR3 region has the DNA TGCGCCAGCAGCTTGGGTCTTAGGCAACTGAACACCGGGGAGCTGTTTTTT. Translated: CASSLGLRQLNTGELFF.